Presented here are 29 T cell receptor beta chains from one specimen sequenced in a study of blood T cell repertoires in COVID-19. TCRdb's table, derived via immunoSEQ multiplex PCR, lists solely in-frame clones and lacks some. Among around 300,000 clones listed, 65% to 90% were seen once. The sequenced material came from peripheral blood. The receptors come from a human donor in a cohort sampled during active COVID-19.

This clone was observed a single time. V is TRBV4-1 and J is TRBJ1-5, with 10 bases matching TRBD1. Germline V gene lookup returns CDR1 MGHRA and CDR2 YSYEKL. The trim removed 4 bases at V and 4 bases at J, leaving 7 bases unmatched. This CDR3 has 16 amino acids. The chain's CDR3 is CASSLTGTGVNQPQHF. The DNA of the CDR3 is TGCGCCAGCAGCCTTACCGGGACAGGGGTGAATCAGCCCCAGCATTTT.

V usage is TRBV7-9 and J usage is TRBJ1-1; tentatively, D is TRBD1 (6 bases). This CDR3 has 12 residues. Trimming took 5 bases from V and 4 from J, leaving 8 bases between them. Germline CDR1 and CDR2: SEHNR and FQNEAQ (reference sequence). The CDR3 nucleotides read TGTGCCAGCAGCAGGACAGCCACTGAAGCTTTCTTT. This encodes CASSRTATEAFF.

The chain joins TRBV5-1 to TRBJ1-5, with D hard to call. The CDR3 extends over 14 amino acids. V shed 1 base and J shed 3 bases, with 8 bases lying between them. Germline CDR1 is SGHRS and CDR2 is YFSETQ. The CDR3 DNA reads TGCGCCAGCAGCTTGACCGGGATCAATCAGCCCCAGCATTTT. This gives the protein CASSLTGINQPQHF.

CDR3 region: CASSKQAYNSPLHF. The CDR3, as DNA: TGTGCCAGCAGCAAACAGGCATATAATTCACCCCTCCACTTT. The chain has TRBV7-3 and TRBJ1-6; D might be TRBD1 (5 bases). V was cut by 5 bases and J by 4 bases, with 9 bases left in between. In germline, CDR1 is SGHTA, CDR2 FQGTGA. The CDR3 has 14 residues.

The chain combines TRBV7-8 with TRBJ1-5; D remains unclear. V lost 10 bases and J 2 bases, leaving 12 bases between the germline ends. The V gene's germline CDR1 is SGHVS and CDR2 FQNEAQ. The CDR3 runs to 13 residues. CDR3 loop: CATTYNRNQPQHF. Here the CDR3 DNA reads TGTGCCACCACGTACAATCGCAATCAGCCCCAGCATTTT.

For this clone: The same CDR3 is also encoded by other DNA sequences in this sample. The chain is built from TRBV3-1 (or the pseudogene TRBV3-2) and TRBJ2-7; D not resolved. The CDR3 consists of 12 residues. Germline loops: CDR1 LGHDT, CDR2 YNNKEL (reference sequence). V lost 3 bases and J lost 0, with 3 bases in between. The CDR3 sequence is CASSQSSYEQYF. The DNA for the CDR3 is TGTGCCAGCAGCCAGAGCTCCTACGAGCAGTACTTC.

The V and J genes are TRBV7-2 and TRBJ2-7; D is possibly TRBD2 (5 bases). Trimming removed 2 bases at V and 1 base at J, with 12 bases between. CDR1 and CDR2 (germline): SGHTA, FQGNSA. This CDR3 is 15 amino acids long. The CDR3 reads CASSLSGYVSYEQYF. The CDR3 DNA sequence: TGTGCCAGCAGCTTAAGCGGCTACGTGTCCTACGAGCAGTACTTC. Looking up the rest from reference TRBV7-2 and TRBJ2-7 gives the full variable domain: GAGVSQSPSNKVTEKGKDVELRCDPISGHTALYWYRQSLGQGLEFLIYFQGNSAPDKSGLPSDRFSAERTGGSVSTLTIQRTQQEDSAVYLCASSLSGYVSYEQYFGPGTRLTVT.

This chain connects TRBV10-3 to TRBJ1-2, with TRBD1 identical over 7 bases. The CDR3 has 17 residues. Germline CDR1 and CDR2: ENHRY and SYGVKD. V shed 3 bases and J 2 bases; nucleotides not matched to a gene: 12. In DNA form, the CDR3 reads TGTGCCATCAGTGACAACAGGGGCGCGGTTGTGAACTATGGCTACACCTTC. Translating it yields CAISDNRGAVVNYGYTF.

This clone came up once. The J gene is TRBJ2-3, the V gene TRBV3-1 (or the pseudogene TRBV3-2); D not certain. There are 15 residues in the CDR3. Trimming stripped 3 bases from V and 0 bases from J, with 10 bases between. CDR1 is LGHDT, CDR2 YNNKEL, per germline (reference sequence). The CDR3 nucleotides read TGTGCCAGCAGCCAGCTAGGTCAGAGCACAGATACGCAGTATTTT. Protein product: CASSQLGQSTDTQYF.

The chain carries TRBV7-8 and TRBJ1-6, with TRBD1 as a possible D gene (6 bases). The length of the CDR3 is 17 residues. Germline V lookup: CDR1 SGHVS, CDR2 FQNEAQ. V was cut by 1 base and J by 7 bases, with 17 bases left in between. CDR3 protein: CASSLGSRQARNSPLHF. CDR3 bases: TGTGCCAGCAGCTTAGGAAGCCGACAGGCAAGGAATTCACCCCTCCACTTT.

CDR3 region: CASSESQGWAEQYF. The CDR3 DNA follows: TGCGCCAGCAGTGAGTCCCAAGGATGGGCCGAGCAGTACTTC. The chain has TRBV10-1 and TRBJ2-7; D gene uncertain. Trimming shortened V by 0 bases and J by 6 bases, and 12 bases separated the two germline ends. The CDR3 spans 14 residues. Germline values: CDR1 WNHNN, CDR2 SYGVQD (reference sequence).

The chain recombines TRBV24-1 with TRBJ2-3; D is undetermined. Germline CDR1 and CDR2: KGHDR and SFDVKD. V was shortened by 6 bases and J by 6 bases, with 12 bases between the two germline ends. This CDR3 is 13 amino acids long. This CDR3 is CATSTPDMDTQYF. In DNA, the CDR3 is TGTGCCACCAGTACTCCCGACATGGATACGCAGTATTTT.

This chain's CDR3 is CASSPTATQYF. For the CDR3, the DNA is TGTGCCAGCAGTCCTACTGCTACGCAGTATTTT. This chain uses TRBV2 with TRBJ2-3, with no clear D. V was clipped by 5 bases and J by 8 bases, with 8 bases between them. In germline, CDR1 is SNHLY, CDR2 FYNNEI. The CDR3 loop spans 11 amino acids.

This rearrangement joins TRBV24-1 to TRBJ2-5; D might be TRBD2 (6 bases). Trimming left V 3 bases short and J 5 bases short, with 24 bases between. CDR1 is KGHDR, CDR2 SFDVKD, per germline. This CDR3 is built from 18 residues. CDR3 loop: CATSDPTPGTSRRETQYF. In DNA, the CDR3 is TGTGCCACCAGTGATCCTACCCCCGGGACTTCACGGAGGGAGACCCAGTACTTC.

The V and J genes are TRBV7-9 and TRBJ1-3; unclear D gene. Between the trimmed V and J ends, which lost 5 bases and 0 bases, there was a span of 14 bases. CDR1 is SEHNR and CDR2 is FQNEAQ in the germline V gene (reference sequence). The CDR3 is made up of 16 amino acids. CDR3 sequence reads: CASSPRSGNSGNTIYF. DNA of the CDR3: TGTGCCAGCAGCCCACGCTCCGGGAACTCTGGAAACACCATATATTTT.

The gene calls are TRBV13 and TRBJ1-1; D unclear. Trimming pared 4 bases from V and 6 bases from J, leaving 18 bases between. The CDR3 loop spans 15 amino acids. In germline, CDR1 is PRHDT, CDR2 FYEKMQ (reference sequence). The CDR3 coding sequence is TGTGCCAGCAGCTCGAGAGTGAGGGCGGCCGCTGAAGCTTTCTTT. Translating gives CASSSRVRAAAEAFF.

The genes are TRBV2 and TRBJ2-3; TRBD1 might be the D (6 bases). CDR3 length: 15 amino acids. CDR1 SNHLY and CDR2 FYNNEI come from the germline V gene. V dropped 3 bases and J dropped 7 bases, with 17 bases sitting between them. Written as DNA, the CDR3 is TGTGCCAGCAGTGATAGGCAGGGGTCAGCATATACGCAGTATTTT. Translation gives CASSDRQGSAYTQYF.

This chain joins TRBV29-1 and TRBJ1-1, with 8 positions matching TRBD1. V was pared by 5 bases and J by 5 bases, with 10 bases of the junction left unmatched. The CDR3 totals 14 residues. The germline gives CDR1 SQVTM, CDR2 ANQGSEA. Here the CDR3 DNA reads TGCAGCGTTCACCCACAGGGGGAATGGACTGAAGCTTTCTTT. It specifies CSVHPQGEWTEAFF.

This chain joins TRBV7-9 and TRBJ1-2; D gene unclear. This CDR3 is 15 amino acids long. CDR1 is SEHNR and CDR2 is FQNEAQ in the germline V gene (reference sequence). V was pared by 5 bases and J by 8 bases, with 21 bases between. CDR3 bases: TGTGCCAGCAGCCGCCTCGGGGTATCCGTCGAGGGCTACACCTTC. Protein product: CASSRLGVSVEGYTF.

The chain is built from TRBV28 and TRBJ1-2; the D gene is possibly TRBD1 (5 bases). Germline V gives CDR1 MDHEN, CDR2 SYDVKM. V was pared by 6 bases and J by 1 base, with 15 bases between. This CDR3 is built from 15 residues. The CDR3: CASSPGHTDNYGYTF. The CDR3 coding sequence is TGTGCCAGCAGCCCTGGACATACCGATAACTATGGCTACACCTTC.

The rearrangement uses TRBV7-2 and TRBJ2-7; 7 bases align to TRBD1. There are 13 residues in the CDR3. CDR1 SGHTA and CDR2 FQGNSA come from the germline V gene. The V gene end was trimmed by 0 bases and the J gene end by 5 bases; junction bases not matched to a gene: 1. CDR3 nucleotide sequence: TGTGCCAGCAGCTTAGCAGGGGGCCACGAGCAGTACTTC. This translates into CASSLAGGHEQYF.

The rearrangement links TRBV12-3 or TRBV12-4 to TRBJ1-2, with no clear D. CDR3 size: 13 residues. Trimming pared 3 bases from V and 7 bases from J, leaving 12 bases between. DNA for the CDR3: TGTGCCAGCAGTTTTTGGCCCGGGAGTGGCTACACCTTC. The encoded protein is CASSFWPGSGYTF.

V gene TRBV6-5 combines with J gene TRBJ2-1; 7 bases line up with TRBD2. J was trimmed by 9 bases and V by 4 bases; bases with no gene match: 9. The CDR3 extends over 14 amino acids. Germline lookup yields CDR1 MNHEY and CDR2 SVGAGI. CDR3 sequence reads: CASSSDGRWGEQFF. The CDR3 DNA reads as TGTGCCAGCAGTTCTGACGGGAGGTGGGGTGAGCAGTTCTTC.

The chain couples TRBV11-2 to TRBJ2-6; no clear D. Germline values: CDR1 SGHAT, CDR2 FQNNGV. V lost 5 bases and J 0 bases, leaving 8 bases between the germline ends. This CDR3 is 15 amino acids long. CDR3 sequence (DNA): TGTGCCAGCAGCCATAGCAGCTCTGGGGCCAACGTCCTGACTTTC. Encoded protein: CASSHSSSGANVLTF.

This rearrangement joins TRBV6-1 to TRBJ1-2; D not certain. Deletions cut 2 bases from V and 2 bases from J, with 3 bases between. This CDR3 is built from 12 residues. CDR1 MNHNS and CDR2 SASEGT come from the germline V gene. The CDR3 is CASSESNYGYTF. The DNA for the CDR3 is TGTGCCAGCAGTGAAAGCAACTATGGCTACACCTTC.

The sample holds one count of this clone. The rearrangement uses TRBV3-1 (or the pseudogene TRBV3-2) and TRBJ2-1, with D hard to call. V lost 2 bases, J lost 9 bases, and 5 bases lay in between. CDR1 LGHDT and CDR2 YNNKEL come from the germline V gene (reference sequence). The CDR3 sequence is 11 residues long. For the CDR3, the DNA is TGTGCCAGCAGCCAATTCAGTGAGCAGTTCTTC. Protein sequence: CASSQFSEQFF.

The J gene is TRBJ2-2, the V gene TRBV21-1; whether TRBD1, the table's D call, matches the DNA was not checked. TRBV21-1 is reported as a pseudogene. This CDR3 comprises 14 residues. The CDR3 nucleotides are TGTGTCCAGCCCTGGCGCGCCAGGCCCGGGGAGCTGTTTTTT. Translated: CVQPWRARPGELFF.

The V gene is TRBV19, the J gene TRBJ2-7; maybe TRBD1 (5 bases). The length of the CDR3 is 15 residues. Trimming pared 4 bases from V and 2 bases from J, leaving 15 bases between. Looked up from germline, CDR1 is LNHDA and CDR2 is SQIVND (reference sequence). CDR3 protein: CASSKTIRVAYEQYF. Written as DNA, the CDR3 is TGTGCCAGTAGTAAAACAATCAGGGTGGCCTACGAGCAGTACTTC.

The chain recombines TRBV11-2 with TRBJ1-5; 7 bases are a match to TRBD1. The CDR3 is made up of 16 amino acids. Germline V gives CDR1 SGHAT, CDR2 FQNNGV. With V trimmed by 2 bases and J by 2 bases, 6 bases remained unmatched. CDR3 region: CASSLMSTGGNQPQHF. CDR3 bases: TGTGCCAGCAGCTTAATGTCAACAGGGGGCAATCAGCCCCAGCATTTT. Full variable domain (missing parts from reference TRBV11-2 and TRBJ1-5): EAGVAQSPRYKIIEKRQSVAFWCNPISGHATLYWYQQILGQGPKLLIQFQNNGVVDDSQLPKDRFSAERLKGVDSTLKIQPAKLEDSAVYLCASSLMSTGGNQPQHFGDGTRLSIL.